Included here is one T cell receptor beta chain sequence, with context. Its antigen is not known. The data were taken from a study of cytomegalovirus exposure and HLA in healthy donors. Study-wide findings and caveats: Most TCR sequences showed up rarely, but some public TCRs showed up in many donors.

V was shortened by 5 bases and J by 10 bases, with 9 bases between the two germline ends. The CDR3 has 11 amino acids. Germline lookup yields CDR1 SEHNR and CDR2 FQNEAQ (reference sequence). Profiling relied on immunoSEQ multiplex PCR, and the TCRdb table lists in-frame clones only, not all of them. The top ten clones hold about 8.2% of a sample with roughly 130,000 clones, approximately 92% of them seen once. The donors were in the 120-subject validation cohort, distinct from the approximately 700-subject first cohort. This chain connects TRBV7-9 to TRBJ2-1; possible D gene TRBD1, 6 bases. The receptor was derived from a woman between 18 and 30 years old in good health and CMV-seropositive. Input material: PBMCs. The CDR3 here is CASSPGTEQFF. The DNA of the CDR3 is TGTGCCAGCAGCCCCGGGACAGAGCAGTTCTTC.